The sequence of this T cell receptor (beta chain) was determined in a study of blood T cell repertoires in COVID-19. Looking at the study overall: The samples span acute and convalescent COVID-19 from the United States, Italy and Spain. T cells, B-cell-depleted T cells, or PBMCs provided the cDNA or gDNA that served as material.

Under the authors' procedure: Estimation of nucleated cell counts relied on the amplification of reference gene primers. Sequencing was performed with immunoSEQ multiplex PCR; in TCRdb, only in-frame clones are kept and a portion is missing. For V, J and clone size, that table is used; D and trimming come from the DNA. The table has 25,000 to 35,000 clones, about 90% seen once. Germline lookup yields CDR1 SGHAT and CDR2 FQDESV (reference sequence). This CDR3 has 15 amino acids. V lost 8 bases to trimming and J lost 2 bases, with 17 bases between them. The source is a man aged 55 to 70 with active COVID-19. V is TRBV11-1 and J is TRBJ2-3; D is perhaps TRBD2 (5 bases). Sample: peripheral blood. CDR3 DNA sequence: TGTGCCAGCGGAATTATTGGACTTCACACAGATACGCAGTATTTT. Protein sequence: CASGIIGLHTDTQYF.